This T cell receptor beta chain was sequenced during a study of T cells in Graves' hyperthyroidism and ophthalmopathy. Notes on this clonotype: The antigen is unknown.

Study conclusions and caveats: For ophthalmopathy, model prediction preceded onset by a median roughly 5.9 months.

The germline V and J ends were trimmed by 2 bases and 3 bases, with 8 bases remaining between them. The CDR3 is made up of 14 amino acids. Germline V gene sequence: CDR1 LNHDA, CDR2 SQIVND (reference sequence). Researchers amplified the TCR beta CDR3 regions from RNA transcripts. The HTBI primer set drove a first-round RT-PCR of the TCR CDR3. MiXCR, applied by TCRdb to the multiplex PCR reads, yields one record per CDR3 protein. The sample shows more than 50,000 distinct CDR3 sequences, roughly 50% of them seen only once. Source material for PBMCs was over 8 ml fresh peripheral blood. The receptor's source is an older woman with Graves' ophthalmopathy. J is TRBJ1-5 and V is TRBV19, with D uncertain. The sequenced sample consisted of blood. Here the CDR3 reads CASSIRPYNQPQHF. As DNA, the CDR3 is TGTGCCAGTAGTATACGACCTTACAATCAGCCCCAGCATTTT.